The TCR beta chain under discussion was sequenced for a study of CXCR3 chemokines and chemotherapy response in bladder cancer (dated by TCRdb to between 2021 and 2022). With regard to the full study: The study set out to examine whether the activity of the CXCR3 chemokine system within tumors predicted response to chemotherapy in human bladder cancer.

This clonotype is classified as medium-sized (0.01 to 0.1%). The antigen this receptor binds is unknown. No qualities accompany the bases; no much larger clone lies one base away. Library preparation used PCR. Sequencing was performed on an Illumina HiSeq 2500. The public reads were run again by TCRdb, first through fastp at Q25 and then through MiXCR, and only productive beta chains were kept. Identical CDR3 proteins give one entry, which carries the most common genes and DNA. Recorded for this sample are several thousand distinct CDR3 sequences; 20% to 25% of them occurred a single time. The top ten hold roughly 9.7% of the sample. Measured from the cysteine to the phenylalanine, the CDR3 is 14 residues long. The DNA shown is the 42-base CDR3, in frame from base 1. Sequences LNHDA (CDR1) and SQIVND (CDR2) are obtained from the germline V gene (reference sequence). V is cut by 6 bases and J by 4 bases, and the space between the germline ends is 13 bases.

Sampling was carried out from a patient whose treatment included neoadjuvant chemotherapy. The chain was built from TRBV19 and TRBJ1-5; the D gene is unclear. The source is a human donor with bladder cancer that did not respond to neoadjuvant chemotherapy. The CDR3 protein: CASRPRGENQPQHF. At the DNA level, the sequence is TGTGCCAGTAGACCACGCGGGGAGAATCAGCCCCAGCATTTT. The entire variable domain, with the stretches around the CDR3 drawn from the reference TRBV19 and TRBJ1-5 proteins, is DGGITQSPKYLFRKEGQNVTLSCEQNLNHDAMYWYRQDPGQGLRLIYYSQIVNDFQKGDIAEGYSVSREKKESFPLTVTSAQKNPTAFYLCASRPRGENQPQHFGDGTRLSIL.